This TCR beta chain was retrieved from a study of spatial heterogeneity in lung cancer. Overall study: Donors were 72 untreated early-stage non-small cell lung cancer patients.

TCRdb analysed the 5' RACE reads with MiXCR anew, one entry per CDR3 protein. The repertoire consists of 40,000 to 50,000 distinct CDR3 sequences, with 10% to 13% occurring once and the leading ten covering about 15%. Time point in this sample: blood at routine non-recurrence follow-up after resection. Whole RNA came from tumor, nontumor lung or frozen PBMC and was sequenced without being sorted. The V end lost 0 bases, the J end lost 4 bases, and 9 bases lay between the germline ends. The CDR3 has 14 residues. Germline values: CDR1 SGHAT, CDR2 FQNNGV. The sequence derives from a female donor with early-stage non-small cell lung cancer. Sequencing used PBMCs, obtained at follow-up. The rearrangement uses TRBV11-2 and TRBJ1-1; TRBD1 is a possible D gene (5 bases). The CDR3 DNA follows: TGTGCCAGCAGCTTAGACCAGGGACCCACTGAAGCTTTCTTT. Translated: CASSLDQGPTEAFF.